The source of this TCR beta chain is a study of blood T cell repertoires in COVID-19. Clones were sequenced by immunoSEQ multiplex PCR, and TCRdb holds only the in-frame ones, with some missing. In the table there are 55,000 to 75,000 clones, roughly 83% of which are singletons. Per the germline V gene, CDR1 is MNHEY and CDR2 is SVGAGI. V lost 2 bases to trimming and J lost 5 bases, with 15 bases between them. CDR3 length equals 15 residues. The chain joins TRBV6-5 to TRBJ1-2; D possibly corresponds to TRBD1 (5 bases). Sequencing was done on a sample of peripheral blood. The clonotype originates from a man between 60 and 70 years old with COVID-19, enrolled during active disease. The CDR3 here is CASSYLDTPWYGYTF. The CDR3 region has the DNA TGTGCCAGCAGTTACCTGGACACCCCTTGGTATGGCTACACCTTC.